This paragraph covers one T cell receptor beta chain sequence. Its antigen is unknown. The data belong to a study of cytomegalovirus exposure and HLA in healthy donors. Study-wide points: In a later analysis, HLA-C alleles had the fewest associated TCRs, DRB1 alleles the most. Researchers reported from a later analysis that most CMV-associated TCR beta chains appeared HLA-restricted.

The PCR made use of 60 Vbeta and 13 Jbeta primers. Per the original data handling: Later, an analysis found about 77 million unique TCR beta chains, and about 9.9 million of these were shared. Data came from immunoSEQ multiplex PCR; TCRdb stores just in-frame clones and leaves some out. V and J calls and clone size are those listed in that table; D and trimming were worked out from the DNA. The data hold fewer than 150,000 clones, with over 60% observed a single time. The source material was PBMCs. The sequence derives from a woman aged 45-65 years in good health and CMV-seronegative.

This CDR3 is CASSRGRVEPQHF. As DNA, the CDR3 is TGTGCCAGCAGCAGGGGGCGCGTGGAGCCCCAGCATTTT. V and J are TRBV7-8 and TRBJ1-5; 7 bases are shared with TRBD1. Germline CDR1 is SGHVS and CDR2 is FQNEAQ. The trim removed 5 bases at V and 8 bases at J, leaving 6 bases unmatched. The CDR3 is 13 residues long.